This T cell receptor (beta chain) was sequenced during a study of blood T cell repertoires in COVID-19 (dated by TCRdb to the early 2020s). For the wider study: Samples from collaborators originated in the United States, Italy and Spain and spanned both the acute and convalescent phases of COVID-19. HLA class I and class II types, where available, came from metadata supplied by the sample provider rather than from assay-based typing. Deeply sampled blood TCRbeta repertoires from subjects exposed to, actively infected with, or recovered from COVID-19 were included in the dataset. The prospective study material was composed of cDNA or gDNA derived from T cells, B-cell-depleted T cells, or PBMCs. The repertoires were made available in a free public database intended to serve as a resource for research on the immune response to SARS-CoV-2. Samples were obtained from the ongoing ImmuneRACE study (first 160 participants) and from 950 to 1,500 subjects provided by 6 global collaborators. Sample metadata almost always included a de-identified subject ID, COVID-19 status, age in years and sex. The study at large found these results: The amount of clinical and demographic metadata varied by source and participant and was provided uncurated.

Enrolling through a virtual design, the prospective study's participants ranged in age from about 18 to 89 years and lived across approximately 25 United States geographic areas. In the prospective study, cohorts were assigned on the basis of participant-reported clinical history obtained from a screening survey and a study questionnaire. Each participant in the prospective study had whole blood, serum and a nasopharyngeal or oropharyngeal swab collected by mobile phlebotomists. Participants in the prospective study had the option to provide additional blood draws and questionnaires over a roughly 2-month period. Before DNA extraction, prospective study blood samples were shipped either frozen or at room temperature. TCRbeta CDR3 regions were amplified from genomic DNA using the immunoSEQ Assay, a bias-controlled multiplex PCR. In the source study's methods: Within the assay, amplification of reference gene primers was used to estimate how many nucleated cells each sample contained. To quantify the absolute abundance of each unique TCRbeta CDR3 rearrangement, sequence reads were collapsed and filtered. For each sample, productive Simpson clonality was calculated as the square root of Simpson's diversity index over productive rearrangements. The table was pulled from immuneACCESS by TCRdb, which kept in-frame rearrangements only. Such tables lose some clones; where checked, under half of the loss comes from unresolved V genes, and the rest has no known cause. V, J and clone size reflect that table, while D and trimming were determined from the DNA. For this sample there are approximately 290,000 clones; 85% to 90% appear just once. The ten most abundant clones make up 3.5% to 5% of the sample.

As regards this clone: Its recognized antigen is unknown. Per-nucleotide qualities are absent, and no much larger clonotype sits a single base away.

Measured from the cysteine to the phenylalanine, the CDR3 is 13 residues long. The kept DNA is CDR3 alone, 39 bases in frame from the first base. The V and J ends are trimmed by 2 bases and 1 base, leaving 8 bases between them. From the germline V gene, CDR1 is SQVTM and CDR2 is ANQGSEA. The TCR sequence derives from a woman between 18 and 30 years old with acute COVID-19. Sequencing was carried out using PBMCs or T cells enriched from blood (not recorded which). The chain joins TRBV29-1 to TRBJ1-1; a tentative D call is TRBD1 (5 bases match). CDR3 reads: CSVENRRNTEAFF. The DNA sequence is given as TGCAGCGTTGAAAACAGGAGGAACACTGAAGCTTTCTTT.